What follows are 32 T cell receptor beta chains derived from one specimen sequenced in a study of blood T cell repertoires in COVID-19. Produced via immunoSEQ multiplex PCR; TCRdb's table is partial and in-frame only. The table shows 250,000 or so clones, with about 89% occurring only once. The sample was PBMCs or T cells enriched from blood (not recorded which). Receptors were obtained from a human donor in a cohort exposed to, infected with or recovered from COVID-19 (not recorded which). The donor label of this sample is uncertain.

The chain joins TRBV30 to TRBJ1-1, with D perhaps matching TRBD1 (5 bases). V gave up 0 bases and J gave up 4 bases, with 12 bases separating them. The CDR3 runs to 14 residues. Looked up from germline, CDR1 is GTSNPN and CDR2 is SVGIG (reference sequence). The CDR3, as DNA: TGTGCCTGGAGTGTCCCAGGGTTTGGCACTGAAGCTTTCTTT. This encodes CAWSVPGFGTEAFF.

V gene TRBV19 combines with J gene TRBJ1-1; TRBD1 aligns across 9 bases. CDR1 and CDR2 from the germline V gene are LNHDA and SQIVND (reference sequence). V shed 6 bases and J 4 bases; nucleotides not matched to a gene: 9. The CDR3 covers 15 residues. Here the CDR3 reads CASSVTGGAGTEAFF. The CDR3 region has the DNA TGTGCCAGTAGCGTTACAGGGGGCGCGGGCACTGAAGCTTTCTTT.

J is TRBJ1-5 and V is TRBV30; D gene uncertain. This CDR3 region has 13 residues. Per germline, CDR1 GTSNPN and CDR2 SVGIG (reference sequence). V was trimmed by 2 bases and J by 6 bases, leaving 11 bases between them. The CDR3 protein is CAWSRVGSQPQHF. The CDR3 DNA reads TGTGCCTGGAGTAGGGTAGGGAGTCAGCCCCAGCATTTT.

The rearrangement uses TRBV7-3 and TRBJ2-1, with D unresolved. The CDR3 is 12 amino acids. Trimming shortened V by 5 bases and J by 10 bases, and 12 bases separated the two germline ends. Germline V gene sequence: CDR1 SGHTA, CDR2 FQGTGA. CDR3 coding DNA: TGTGCCAGCAGCCTGGTGGGCCGGGAGCAGTTCTTC. Protein sequence: CASSLVGREQFF.

The V gene is TRBV29-1, the J gene TRBJ1-2, with 8 bases aligning to TRBD1. The junction had 7 bases not matched to a gene; V was cut back by 0 bases and J by 7 bases. CDR1 and CDR2 from the germline V gene are SQVTM and ANQGSEA. This CDR3 is 14 amino acids long. The CDR3 here is CSVEDLQGAFGYTF. The CDR3 DNA reads TGCAGCGTTGAAGATCTTCAGGGGGCGTTTGGCTACACCTTC.

The rearrangement links TRBV9 to TRBJ2-3; no clear D gene. The germline gives CDR1 SGDLS, CDR2 YYNGEE. The germline V and J ends were trimmed by 0 bases and 3 bases, with 11 bases remaining between them. The length of the CDR3 is 15 residues. The CDR3 region has the DNA TGTGCCAGCAGCGTAGATATCCCCCGGACAGATACGCAGTATTTT. The encoded protein is CASSVDIPRTDTQYF.

This chain connects TRBV19 to TRBJ1-5; D gene uncertain. V was trimmed by 4 bases and J by 9 bases, leaving 10 bases between them. Germline-derived CDR1 and CDR2 are LNHDA and SQIVND (reference sequence). This CDR3 spans 12 amino acids. The CDR3 loop reads CASSTGSPPQHF. The CDR3 bases are TGTGCCAGTAGTACGGGGAGTCCGCCCCAGCATTTT. The full variable domain, rest sourced from reference TRBV19 and TRBJ1-5, is DGGITQSPKYLFRKEGQNVTLSCEQNLNHDAMYWYRQDPGQGLRLIYYSQIVNDFQKGDIAEGYSVSREKKESFPLTVTSAQKNPTAFYLCASSTGSPPQHFGDGTRLSIL.

Concerning this clone: The same CDR3 can be traced to other DNA sequences in this sample. The chain employs TRBV11-1 and TRBJ1-1; D gene ambiguous. The germline gives CDR1 SGHAT, CDR2 FQDESV (reference sequence). The V gene lost 3 bases and the J gene lost 3 bases, with 8 bases spanning the gap. This CDR3 contains 13 residues. CDR3 sequence reads: CASSLAEDTEAFF. Written as DNA, the CDR3 is TGTGCCAGCAGCTTGGCGGAGGACACTGAAGCTTTCTTT.

The J gene is TRBJ2-5, the V gene TRBV27; 7 bases line up with TRBD2. J was trimmed by 1 base and V by 5 bases; bases with no gene match: 10. The CDR3 has 16 residues. Germline-derived CDR1 and CDR2 are MNHEY and SMNVEV (reference sequence). The CDR3 here is CASSPAVLAVQETQYF. Written as DNA, the CDR3 is TGTGCCAGCAGTCCCGCTGTCCTAGCGGTCCAAGAGACCCAGTACTTC.

The chain combines TRBV5-1 with TRBJ2-3; no clear D. CDR3 length equals 13 residues. V lost 0 bases, J lost 3 bases, and 5 bases lay in between. The V gene's germline CDR1 is SGHRS and CDR2 YFSETQ. CDR3 sequence (DNA): TGCGCCAGCAGCTTGGCCAGAACAGATACGCAGTATTTT. Translated: CASSLARTDTQYF. Full variable domain (remainder filled in from reference TRBV5-1 and TRBJ2-3): KAGVTQTPRYLIKTRGQQVTLSCSPISGHRSVSWYQQTPGQGLQFLFEYFSETQRNKGNFPGRFSGRQFSNSRSEMNVSTLELGDSALYLCASSLARTDTQYFGPGTRLTVL.

The rearrangement joins TRBV27 to TRBJ1-2, with 7 bases matching TRBD1. Per germline, CDR1 MNHEY and CDR2 SMNVEV (reference sequence). V shed 4 bases and J 4 bases; nucleotides not matched to a gene: 12. The CDR3 has 16 amino acids. The CDR3 bases are TGTGCCAGCAGTTCCCTCGGGACAGCTAAGACCTATGGCTACACCTTC. Protein product: CASSSLGTAKTYGYTF.

The chain combines TRBV27 with TRBJ2-7; D is possibly TRBD1 (5 bases). CDR1 MNHEY and CDR2 SMNVEV come from the germline V gene (reference sequence). Trimming stripped 6 bases from V and 2 bases from J, with 17 bases between. The CDR3 has 15 amino acids. The chain's CDR3 is CASRPLQEQPYEQYF. CDR3 nucleotides: TGTGCCAGCAGACCACTACAGGAGCAACCCTACGAGCAGTACTTC.

The chain links TRBV6-5 to TRBJ1-2; 8 positions agree with TRBD1. Unmatched junction bases numbered 6, after V lost 4 bases and J lost 2 bases. Germline CDR1 reads MNHEY; CDR2 reads SVGAGI. CDR3 length: 15 amino acids. The CDR3 loop is CASSSPGQANYGYTF. CDR3 sequence (DNA): TGTGCCAGCAGTTCCCCGGGACAGGCGAACTATGGCTACACCTTC.

The rearrangement links TRBV7-9 to TRBJ1-1, with D possibly TRBD1 on 6 matching bases. The V and J ends lost 5 bases and 2 bases respectively, with 18 bases between them. The CDR3 runs 16 residues. The V gene's germline CDR1 is SEHNR and CDR2 FQNEAQ (reference sequence). The CDR3 DNA sequence: TGTGCCAGCAGCGTATGGGAAGGGACATTTAACACTGAAGCTTTCTTT. Its translation: CASSVWEGTFNTEAFF. Full variable domain (rest looked up from reference TRBV7-9 and TRBJ1-1): DTGVSQNPRHKITKRGQNVTFRCDPISEHNRLYWYRQTLGQGPEFLTYFQNEAQLEKSRLLSDRFSAERPKGSFSTLEIQRTEQGDSAMYLCASSVWEGTFNTEAFFGQGTRLTVV.

The chain uses TRBV5-6 and TRBJ2-7; 8 nucleotides line up with TRBD1. V lost 4 bases, J lost 7 bases, and 4 bases stayed unmatched. Looked up from germline, CDR1 is SGHDT and CDR2 is YYEEEE. The CDR3 is 12 residues long. The CDR3 coding sequence is TGTGCCAGCAGCCGACAGGGGCAAGAGCAGTACTTC. Its protein is CASSRQGQEQYF. Full variable domain (remainder filled in from reference TRBV5-6 and TRBJ2-7): DAGVTQSPTHLIKTRGQQVTLRCSPKSGHDTVSWYQQALGQGPQFIFQYYEEEERQRGNFPDRFSGHQFPNYSSELNVNALLLGDSALYLCASSRQGQEQYFGPGTRLTVT.

The chain is built from TRBV29-1 and TRBJ1-1; no definite D call. The CDR3 runs 15 residues. CDR1 is SQVTM and CDR2 is ANQGSEA in the germline V gene. Deletions cut 2 bases from V and 1 base from J, with 14 bases between. CDR3 residues: CSVEIGVEQNTEAFF. In nucleotides, the CDR3 is TGCAGCGTTGAAATCGGAGTGGAGCAGAACACTGAAGCTTTCTTT.

The V gene is TRBV29-1, the J gene TRBJ1-1, with D possibly TRBD1 on 5 matching bases. There are 12 residues in the CDR3. Trimming cost V 4 bases and J 3 bases, with 9 bases left between them. Germline assignment: CDR1 SQVTM and CDR2 ANQGSEA. CDR3 loop: CSVGGRHTEAFF. CDR3 nucleotide sequence: TGCAGCGTTGGGGGCCGGCACACTGAAGCTTTCTTT.

J is TRBJ1-2 and V is TRBV21-1. TRBV21-1 is designated a pseudogene. The CDR3 covers 16 residues. The CDR3 spells CASSKGSEEVVYGYTF. Written as DNA, the CDR3 is TGTGCCAGCAGCAAAGGGTCTGAGGAGGTGGTCTATGGCTACACCTTC.

The rearrangement links TRBV4-3 to TRBJ2-5; 10 nucleotides line up with TRBD1. The V gene end was trimmed by 1 base and the J gene end by 5 bases; junction bases not matched to a gene: 4. The germline V gene has CDR1 LGHNA and CDR2 YSLEER. The CDR3 loop spans 15 amino acids. CDR3: CASSQGQGAGETQYF. The CDR3 bases are TGCGCCAGCAGCCAAGGACAGGGGGCCGGCGAGACCCAGTACTTC.

V usage is TRBV2 and J usage is TRBJ2-1, with 11 nucleotides matching TRBD1. The length of the CDR3 is 15 residues. Germline V gives CDR1 SNHLY, CDR2 FYNNEI. V was pared by 11 bases and J by 0 bases, with 6 bases of the junction left unmatched. This CDR3 reads CAGGTGGSSYNEQFF. The CDR3 DNA sequence: TGTGCCGGCGGGACAGGGGGGAGCTCCTACAATGAGCAGTTCTTC. The variable domain in full, with the rest retrieved from reference TRBV2 and TRBJ2-1, is EPEVTQTPSHQVTQMGQEVILRCVPISNHLYFYWYRQILGQKVEFLVSFYNNEISEKSEIFDDQFSVERPDGSNFTLKIRSTKLEDSAMYFCAGGTGGSSYNEQFFGPGTRLTVL.

The chain recombines TRBV24-1 with TRBJ2-1, with D maybe TRBD2 (7 bases). V lost 0 bases to trimming and J lost 4 bases, with 9 bases between them. Per germline, CDR1 KGHDR and CDR2 SFDVKD. The CDR3 covers 15 residues. In DNA form, the CDR3 reads TGTGCCACCAGTGATTTGGAGGGGGGGTACAATGAGCAGTTCTTC. This codes for CATSDLEGGYNEQFF.

The gene calls are TRBV15 and TRBJ2-7, with a tentative D call TRBD2 (5 bases). This CDR3 is 11 amino acids long. Between the trimmed V and J ends, which lost 3 bases and 8 bases, there was a span of 8 bases. Germline loops: CDR1 LNHNV, CDR2 YYDKDF (reference sequence). Written as DNA, the CDR3 is TGTGCCACCAGCAGCCCGGGGAAGCAGTACTTC. Protein sequence: CATSSPGKQYF.

V usage is TRBV6-6 and J usage is TRBJ2-3, with a possible D match to TRBD2 (6 bases). The germline V and J ends were trimmed by 8 bases and 1 base, with 13 bases remaining between them. Per germline, CDR1 MNHNY and CDR2 SVGAGI (reference sequence). CDR3 length: 14 residues. The DNA for the CDR3 is TGTGCCAGCGCCCTGGCTAGCGGCACAGATACGCAGTATTTT. Translated: CASALASGTDTQYF.

The chain uses TRBV9 and TRBJ2-7; D is possibly TRBD1 (6 bases). Germline V gene data show CDR1 as SGDLS and CDR2 as YYNGEE. V gave up 0 bases and J gave up 2 bases, with 9 bases separating them. The CDR3 totals 14 residues. CDR3 bases: TGTGCCAGCAGCGTAGGGGACACTACCTACGAGCAGTACTTC. This gives the protein CASSVGDTTYEQYF.

CDR3 coding DNA: TGTGCCAGCAATACAGGGGGGGCCGTCCTGACTTTC. It codes for CASNTGGAVLTF. The chain uses TRBV7-2 and TRBJ2-6; a weak D match, TRBD1 (8 bases). Germline CDR1 is SGHTA and CDR2 is FQGNSA. This CDR3 has 12 residues. The V end lost 7 bases, the J end lost 12 bases, and 13 bases lay between the germline ends.

This clone was counted only a few times. The rearrangement joins TRBV6-5 to TRBJ1-1, with a possible D match to TRBD1 (5 bases). With 6 bases removed from V and 1 base from J, the gap between germline ends came to 12 bases. Germline V gives CDR1 MNHEY, CDR2 SVGAGI. The CDR3 loop spans 14 amino acids. In DNA form, the CDR3 reads TGTGCCAGCAGACCCCCGGGGGGGAACACTGAAGCTTTCTTT. Translating it yields CASRPPGGNTEAFF.

This clone was seen just once. The chain links TRBV29-1 to TRBJ1-2, with 8 bases that match TRBD1. Germline V gene data show CDR1 as SQVTM and CDR2 as ANQGSEA. The CDR3 runs 14 residues. V was clipped by 7 bases and J by 8 bases; unmatched bases: 15. Written as DNA, the CDR3 is TGCAGCGCTGCGGGACAGGCGTCATGGTCAGGCTACACCTTC. This codes for CSAAGQASWSGYTF.

The chain couples TRBV27 to TRBJ2-7; D might be TRBD1 (5 bases). The germline gives CDR1 MNHEY, CDR2 SMNVEV (reference sequence). Trimming stripped 5 bases from V and 5 bases from J, with 10 bases between. CDR3 length equals 12 residues. The CDR3 bases are TGTGCCAGCAGTCCGACAGAGAACGAGCAGTACTTC. Translated, it gives CASSPTENEQYF.

This sequence joins TRBV7-6 and TRBJ2-1; possibly TRBD1 for D (6 bases). V was clipped by 2 bases and J by 0 bases, with 11 bases between them. The CDR3 runs to 16 residues. In germline, CDR1 is SGHVS, CDR2 FNYEAQ. The CDR3, as DNA: TGTGCCAGCAGCTTAAGTAAAGGGGGCTCCTACAATGAGCAGTTCTTC. The encoded protein is CASSLSKGGSYNEQFF.

This chain uses TRBV19 with TRBJ1-1; D is unclear. The germline gives CDR1 LNHDA, CDR2 SQIVND (reference sequence). V lost 3 bases to trimming and J lost 6 bases, with 11 bases between them. This CDR3 spans 13 amino acids. The CDR3 loop reads CASSIRGRAEAFF. Here the CDR3 DNA reads TGTGCCAGTAGTATCCGAGGGCGCGCTGAAGCTTTCTTT.

The chain joins TRBV4-3 to TRBJ2-7; weak D call: TRBD1 (5 bases). The CDR3 runs 13 residues. Per the germline V gene, CDR1 is LGHNA and CDR2 is YSLEER. V was clipped by 4 bases and J by 4 bases, with 11 bases between them. CDR3 DNA sequence: TGCGCCAGCAGCCCTACAGACAGTTACGAGCAGTACTTC. As protein: CASSPTDSYEQYF.

The V and J genes are TRBV10-3 and TRBJ1-4; D remains ambiguous. The germline gives CDR1 ENHRY, CDR2 SYGVKD. V dropped 10 bases and J dropped 2 bases, with 17 bases sitting between them. The CDR3 sequence is 15 residues long. The CDR3 spells CASRLTSATNEKLFF. The CDR3 DNA sequence: TGTGCCAGTAGACTGACGAGCGCGACTAATGAAAAACTGTTTTTT.